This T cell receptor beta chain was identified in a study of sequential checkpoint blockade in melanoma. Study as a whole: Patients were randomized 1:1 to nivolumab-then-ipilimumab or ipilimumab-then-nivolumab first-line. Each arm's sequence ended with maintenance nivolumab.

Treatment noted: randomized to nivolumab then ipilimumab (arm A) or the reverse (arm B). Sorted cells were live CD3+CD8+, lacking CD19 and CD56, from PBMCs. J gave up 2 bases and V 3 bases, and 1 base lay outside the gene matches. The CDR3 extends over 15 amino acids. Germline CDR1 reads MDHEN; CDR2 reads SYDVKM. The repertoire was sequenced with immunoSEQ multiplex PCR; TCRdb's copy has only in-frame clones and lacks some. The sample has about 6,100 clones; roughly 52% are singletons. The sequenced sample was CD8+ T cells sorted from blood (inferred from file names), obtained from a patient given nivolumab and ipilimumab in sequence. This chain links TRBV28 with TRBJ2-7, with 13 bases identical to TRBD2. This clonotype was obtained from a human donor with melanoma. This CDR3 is CASSFGLAGAYEQYF. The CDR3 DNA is TGTGCCAGCAGTTTCGGACTAGCGGGGGCCTACGAGCAGTACTTC.